This TCR beta chain is drawn from a study of post-analysis software for immune sequencing data. Study-wide findings and caveats: Compared with controls, patients had more of about five TRBV segments, including TRBV5-6, TRBV5-1 and TRBV20-1. Clustering by F measure revealed strong co-clustering among samples prepared together in one batch.

This clonotype was counted between two and nine times. Its antigen is still unknown. Unique molecular identifiers tagged the TCR beta cDNA libraries. T cells numbering about 0.9 to 11 million yielded cDNA molecules that totaled roughly 500,000. Each CDR3 protein is one row after TCRdb ran MiXCR on the PCR reads. The sample contains about 540,000 distinct CDR3 sequences, under 40% of which appear only once. Trimming removed 7 bases from V and 11 bases from J, with 32 bases in between. This CDR3 is 17 amino acids long. Germline V gene data show CDR1 as MNHEY and CDR2 as SVGEGT. The clonotype comes from a girl aged 2 to 17 with multiple sclerosis. The chain uses TRBV6-2 or TRBV6-3 and TRBJ2-5; D might be TRBD1 (5 bases). The sequenced material came from blood. This CDR3 is CASTVRTLGTGWSEQYF. CDR3 sequence (DNA): TGTGCCAGCACTGTACGAACCCTCGGAACAGGCTGGAGTGAGCAGTACTTC.